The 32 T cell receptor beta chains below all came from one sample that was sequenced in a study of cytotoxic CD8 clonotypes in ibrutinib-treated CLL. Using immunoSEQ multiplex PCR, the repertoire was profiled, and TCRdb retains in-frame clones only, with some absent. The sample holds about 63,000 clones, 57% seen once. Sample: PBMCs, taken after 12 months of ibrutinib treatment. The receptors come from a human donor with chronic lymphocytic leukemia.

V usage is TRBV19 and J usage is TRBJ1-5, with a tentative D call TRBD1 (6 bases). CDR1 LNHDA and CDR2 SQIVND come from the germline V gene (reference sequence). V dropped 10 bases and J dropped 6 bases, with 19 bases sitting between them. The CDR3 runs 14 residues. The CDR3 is CATTPGQYSQPQHF. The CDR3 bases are TGTGCCACAACGCCCGGACAGTATAGTCAGCCCCAGCATTTT.

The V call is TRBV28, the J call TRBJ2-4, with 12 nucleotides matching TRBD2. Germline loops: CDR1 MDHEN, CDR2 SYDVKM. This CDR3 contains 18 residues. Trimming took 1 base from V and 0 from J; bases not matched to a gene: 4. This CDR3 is CASSLYPSGREAKNIQYF. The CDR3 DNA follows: TGTGCCAGCAGTTTATATCCTAGCGGGAGGGAAGCCAAAAACATTCAGTACTTC.

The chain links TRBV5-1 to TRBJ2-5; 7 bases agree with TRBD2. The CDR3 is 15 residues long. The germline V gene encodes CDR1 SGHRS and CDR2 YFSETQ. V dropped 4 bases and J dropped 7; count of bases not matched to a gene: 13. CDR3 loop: CASSPEGGSVGTQYF. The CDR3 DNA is TGCGCCAGCAGCCCGGAGGGAGGGAGTGTAGGGACCCAGTACTTC.

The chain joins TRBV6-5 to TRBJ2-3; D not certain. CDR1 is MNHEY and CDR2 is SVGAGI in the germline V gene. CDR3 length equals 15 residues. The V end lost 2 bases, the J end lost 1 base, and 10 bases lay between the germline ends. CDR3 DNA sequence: TGTGCCAGCAGTTACGGGGTACCTGGCACAGATACGCAGTATTTT. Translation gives CASSYGVPGTDTQYF.

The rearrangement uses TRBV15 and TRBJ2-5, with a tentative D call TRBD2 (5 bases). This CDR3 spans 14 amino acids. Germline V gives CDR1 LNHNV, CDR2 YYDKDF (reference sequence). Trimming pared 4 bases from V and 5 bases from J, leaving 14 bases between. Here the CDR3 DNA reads TGTGCCACCAGCAAAGAGAGGGTGTGGGAGACCCAGTACTTC. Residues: CATSKERVWETQYF.

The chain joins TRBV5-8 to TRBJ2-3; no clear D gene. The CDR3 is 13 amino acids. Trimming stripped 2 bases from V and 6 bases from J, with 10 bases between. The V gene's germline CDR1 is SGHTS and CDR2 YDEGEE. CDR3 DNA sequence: TGTGCCAGCAGCTTAAGACTTCCGGATACGCAGTATTTT. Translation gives CASSLRLPDTQYF.

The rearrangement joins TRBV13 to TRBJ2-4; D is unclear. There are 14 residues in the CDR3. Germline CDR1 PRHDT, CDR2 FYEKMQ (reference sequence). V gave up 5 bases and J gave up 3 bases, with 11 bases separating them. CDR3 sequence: CASSHRTDKNIQYF. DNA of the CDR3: TGTGCCAGCAGCCATCGGACGGACAAAAACATTCAGTACTTC.

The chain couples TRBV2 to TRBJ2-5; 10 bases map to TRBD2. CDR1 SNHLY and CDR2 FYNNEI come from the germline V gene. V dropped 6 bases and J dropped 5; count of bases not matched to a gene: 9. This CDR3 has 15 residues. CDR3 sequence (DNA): TGTGCCAGCAGCGCACCGGGACTAGCGTGGGAGACCCAGTACTTC. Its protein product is CASSAPGLAWETQYF.

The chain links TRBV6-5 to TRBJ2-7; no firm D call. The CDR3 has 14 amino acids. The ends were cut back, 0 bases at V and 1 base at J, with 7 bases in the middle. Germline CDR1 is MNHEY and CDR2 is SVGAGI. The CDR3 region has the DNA TGTGCCAGCAGTTACTCCGTGACTTCCTACGAGCAGTACTTC. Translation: CASSYSVTSYEQYF.

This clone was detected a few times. The CDR3 spells CASTEALTGELFF. The CDR3 DNA reads TGTGCCAGTACGGAGGCGCTCACCGGGGAGCTGTTTTTT. This chain connects TRBV19 to TRBJ2-2; possible D gene TRBD2, 5 bases. Between the trimmed V and J ends, which lost 7 bases and 4 bases, there was a span of 10 bases. Germline loops: CDR1 LNHDA, CDR2 SQIVND (reference sequence). This CDR3 is built from 13 residues.

Here the CDR3 reads CASSQVMGGADTQYF. The CDR3 nucleotides read TGCGCCAGCAGCCAAGTAATGGGAGGGGCAGATACGCAGTATTTT. The chain employs TRBV4-1 and TRBJ2-3, with 7 bases fitting TRBD2. The CDR3 is 15 amino acids. Germline V gene sequence: CDR1 MGHRA, CDR2 YSYEKL. V trimming: 1 base; J trimming: 4 bases; junction bases outside the gene matches: 5.

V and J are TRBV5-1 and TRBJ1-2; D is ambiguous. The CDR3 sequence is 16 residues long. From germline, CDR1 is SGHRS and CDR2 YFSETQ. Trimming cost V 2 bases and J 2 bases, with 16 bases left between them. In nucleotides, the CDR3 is TGCGCCAGCAGCTTATCTTCAAGGACTCCAAACTATGGCTACACCTTC. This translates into CASSLSSRTPNYGYTF. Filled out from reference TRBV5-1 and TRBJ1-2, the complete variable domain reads KAGVTQTPRYLIKTRGQQVTLSCSPISGHRSVSWYQQTPGQGLQFLFEYFSETQRNKGNFPGRFSGRQFSNSRSEMNVSTLELGDSALYLCASSLSSRTPNYGYTFGSGTRLTVV.

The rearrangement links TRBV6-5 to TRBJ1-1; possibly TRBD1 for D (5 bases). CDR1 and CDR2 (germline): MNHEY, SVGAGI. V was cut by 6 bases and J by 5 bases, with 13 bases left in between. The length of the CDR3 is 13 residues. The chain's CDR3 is CASRADSRTEAFF. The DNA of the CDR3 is TGTGCCAGCAGGGCCGACAGTCGGACTGAAGCTTTCTTT.

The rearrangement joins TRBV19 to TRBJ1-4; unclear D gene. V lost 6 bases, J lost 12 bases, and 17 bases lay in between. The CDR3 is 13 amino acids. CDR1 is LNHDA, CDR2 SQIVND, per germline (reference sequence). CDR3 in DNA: TGTGCCAGTAGCCCCACCACGACGAGGCAACTGTTTTTT. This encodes CASSPTTTRQLFF.

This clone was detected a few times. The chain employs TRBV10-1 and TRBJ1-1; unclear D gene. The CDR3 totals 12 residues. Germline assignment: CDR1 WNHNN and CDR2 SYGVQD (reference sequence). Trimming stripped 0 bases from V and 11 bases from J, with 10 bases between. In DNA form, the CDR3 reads TGCGCCAGCAGTGAGTCGAGGCGAGTGGCTTTCTTT. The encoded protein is CASSESRRVAFF.

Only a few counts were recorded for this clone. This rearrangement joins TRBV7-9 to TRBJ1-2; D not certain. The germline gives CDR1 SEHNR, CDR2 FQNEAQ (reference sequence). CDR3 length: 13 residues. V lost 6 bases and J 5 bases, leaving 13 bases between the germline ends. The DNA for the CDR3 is TGTGCCAGCAGGCTGGAAGGACCGTATGGCTACACCTTC. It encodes CASRLEGPYGYTF.

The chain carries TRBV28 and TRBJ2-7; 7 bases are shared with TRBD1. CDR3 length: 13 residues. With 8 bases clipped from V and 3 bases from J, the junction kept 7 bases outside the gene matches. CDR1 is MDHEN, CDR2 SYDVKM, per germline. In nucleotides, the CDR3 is TGTGCCAGCGCACAGGGGACATACTACGAGCAGTACTTC. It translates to CASAQGTYYEQYF.

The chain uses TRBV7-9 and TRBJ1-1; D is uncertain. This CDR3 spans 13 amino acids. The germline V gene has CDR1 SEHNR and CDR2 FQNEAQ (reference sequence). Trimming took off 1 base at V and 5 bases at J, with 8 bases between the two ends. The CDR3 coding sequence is TGTGCCAGCAGCTTAGATATGGGGACTGAAGCTTTCTTT. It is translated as CASSLDMGTEAFF.

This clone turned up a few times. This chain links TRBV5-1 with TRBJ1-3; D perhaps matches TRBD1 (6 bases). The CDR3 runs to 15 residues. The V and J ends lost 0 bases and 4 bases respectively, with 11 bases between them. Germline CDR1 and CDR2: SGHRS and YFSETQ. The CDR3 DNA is TGCGCCAGCAGCTTGGGGACAGTTTTAGGAAACACCATATATTTT. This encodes CASSLGTVLGNTIYF.

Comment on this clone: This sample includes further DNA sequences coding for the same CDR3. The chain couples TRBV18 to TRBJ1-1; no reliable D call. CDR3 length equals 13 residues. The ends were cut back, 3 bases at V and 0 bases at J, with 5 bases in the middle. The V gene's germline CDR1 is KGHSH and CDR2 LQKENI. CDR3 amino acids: CASSPVLNTEAFF. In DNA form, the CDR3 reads TGTGCCAGCTCACCCGTCCTGAACACTGAAGCTTTCTTT.

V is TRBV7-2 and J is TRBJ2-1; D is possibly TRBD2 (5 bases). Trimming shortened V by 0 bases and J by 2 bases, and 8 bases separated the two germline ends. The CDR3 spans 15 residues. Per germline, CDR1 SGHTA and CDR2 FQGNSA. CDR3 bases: TGTGCCAGCAGCTTAGCGGGGAGAACCTACAATGAGCAGTTCTTC. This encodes CASSLAGRTYNEQFF.

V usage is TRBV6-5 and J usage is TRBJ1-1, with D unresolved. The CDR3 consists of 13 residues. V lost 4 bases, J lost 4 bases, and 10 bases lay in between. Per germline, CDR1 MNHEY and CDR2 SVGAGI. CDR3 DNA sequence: TGTGCCAGCAGTTCTGGAAGGGTCACTGAAGCTTTCTTT. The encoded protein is CASSSGRVTEAFF.

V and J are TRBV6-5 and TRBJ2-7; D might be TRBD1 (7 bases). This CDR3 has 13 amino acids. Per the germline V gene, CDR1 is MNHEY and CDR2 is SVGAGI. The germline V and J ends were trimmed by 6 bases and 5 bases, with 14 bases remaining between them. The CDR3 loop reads CASRAGGFNEQYF. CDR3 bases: TGTGCCAGCAGGGCAGGGGGGTTCAACGAGCAGTACTTC.

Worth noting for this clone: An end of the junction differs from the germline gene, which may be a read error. Written as DNA, the CDR3 is TGTGCCAGCAGCCTTGGGACTAGCGGGAGCCTCTCCTACGAGCAGTGCTTC. Residues: CASSLGTSGSLSYEQCF. This chain uses TRBV7-8 with TRBJ2-7; 14 bases are shared with TRBD2. Germline V gene lookup returns CDR1 SGHVS and CDR2 FQNEAQ. The CDR3 spans 17 residues.

CDR3 amino acids: CASSPTWGKMDSPLHF. CDR3 DNA sequence: TGTGCCAGCTCACCGACTTGGGGGAAAATGGATTCACCCCTCCACTTT. The rearrangement uses TRBV18 and TRBJ1-6; the D gene is possibly TRBD1 (5 bases). CDR3 length equals 16 residues. V lost 3 bases to trimming and J lost 8 bases, with 17 bases between them. In germline, CDR1 is KGHSH, CDR2 LQKENI.

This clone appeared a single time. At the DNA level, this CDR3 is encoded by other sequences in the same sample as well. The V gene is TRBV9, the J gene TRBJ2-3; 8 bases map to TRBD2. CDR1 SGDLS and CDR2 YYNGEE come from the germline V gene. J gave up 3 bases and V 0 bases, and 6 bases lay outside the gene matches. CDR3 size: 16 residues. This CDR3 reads CASSVGGSGTTDTQYF. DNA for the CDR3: TGTGCCAGCAGCGTAGGGGGTAGCGGGACGACAGATACGCAGTATTTT.

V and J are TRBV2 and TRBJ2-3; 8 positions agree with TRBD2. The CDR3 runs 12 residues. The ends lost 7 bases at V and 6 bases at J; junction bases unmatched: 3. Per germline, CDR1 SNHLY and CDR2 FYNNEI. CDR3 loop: CASKREGDTQYF. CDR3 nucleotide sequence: TGTGCCAGCAAACGGGAGGGGGATACGCAGTATTTT.

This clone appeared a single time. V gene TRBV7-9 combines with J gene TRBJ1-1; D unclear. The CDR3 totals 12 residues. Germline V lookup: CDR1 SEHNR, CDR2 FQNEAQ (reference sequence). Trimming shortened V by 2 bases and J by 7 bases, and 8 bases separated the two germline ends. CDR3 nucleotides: TGTGCCAGCAGCTTACCAGCGTATGAAGCTTTCTTT. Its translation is CASSLPAYEAFF.

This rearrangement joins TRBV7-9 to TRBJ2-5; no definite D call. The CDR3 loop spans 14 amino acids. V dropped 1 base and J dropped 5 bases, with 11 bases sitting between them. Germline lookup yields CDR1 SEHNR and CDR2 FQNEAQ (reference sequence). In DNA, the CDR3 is TGTGCCAGCAGCTTAGAGGTTAATCGGGAGACCCAGTACTTC. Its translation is CASSLEVNRETQYF.

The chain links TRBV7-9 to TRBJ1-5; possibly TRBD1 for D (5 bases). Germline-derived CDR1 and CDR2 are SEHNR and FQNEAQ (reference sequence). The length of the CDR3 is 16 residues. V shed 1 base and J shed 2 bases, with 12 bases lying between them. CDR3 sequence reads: CASSLESGTRNQPQHF. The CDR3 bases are TGTGCCAGCAGCTTAGAGTCAGGGACCCGCAATCAGCCCCAGCATTTT.

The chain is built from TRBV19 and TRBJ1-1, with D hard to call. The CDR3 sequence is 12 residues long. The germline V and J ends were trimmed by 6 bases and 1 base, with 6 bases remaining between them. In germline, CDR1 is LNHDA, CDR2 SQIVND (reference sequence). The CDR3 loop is CASRTQNTEAFF. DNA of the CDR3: TGTGCCAGTAGGACACAGAACACTGAAGCTTTCTTT.

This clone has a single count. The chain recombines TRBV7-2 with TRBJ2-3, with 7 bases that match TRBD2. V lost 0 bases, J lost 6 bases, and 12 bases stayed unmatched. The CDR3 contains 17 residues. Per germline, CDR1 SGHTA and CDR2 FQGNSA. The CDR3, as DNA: TGTGCCAGCAGCTTAGCGGGGGGGACGGGTGTATCCGATACGCAGTATTTT. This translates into CASSLAGGTGVSDTQYF.